Each of the 10 T cell receptor beta chains below was sequenced from the same sample in a study of neurological immune-mediated disorders. Documented time point: longitudinal time-point 2. One entry per CDR3 protein results from TCRdb running MiXCR on the 5' RACE reads. The data contain under 50,000 distinct CDR3 sequences, roughly 14% of them seen just once; the ten biggest clones take up less than 5.5%. Specimen: PBMCs. Every receptor here comes from a male donor with HTLV-1-associated myelopathy (HAM/TSP).

This clonotype was recorded many times. CDR3 loop: CASSTKVGRRSYEQYF. In nucleotides, the CDR3 is TGTGCCAGCAGCACTAAGGTGGGACGGCGGTCCTACGAGCAGTACTTC. The chain uses TRBV7-9 and TRBJ2-7; tentatively, D is TRBD1 or TRBD2 (5 bases each). Trimming pared 5 bases from V and 1 base from J, leaving 18 bases between. The length of the CDR3 is 16 residues. In germline, CDR1 is SEHNR, CDR2 FQNEAQ (reference sequence).

This clonotype was seen ten or more times. V gene TRBV29-1 combines with J gene TRBJ2-1, with a possible D match to TRBD2 (7 bases). Germline loops: CDR1 SQVTM, CDR2 ANQGSEA. V lost 4 bases and J 4 bases, leaving 11 bases between the germline ends. The CDR3 is made up of 13 amino acids. This chain's CDR3 is CSVAAGAYNEQFF. CDR3 coding DNA: TGCAGCGTTGCGGCGGGGGCTTACAATGAGCAGTTCTTC.

This clonotype was seen ten or more times. The chain carries TRBV7-2 and TRBJ2-6; D is unresolved. The germline V gene encodes CDR1 SGHTA and CDR2 FQGNSA. This CDR3 comprises 15 residues. V gave up 1 base and J gave up 1 base, with 5 bases separating them. CDR3 nucleotide sequence: TGTGCCAGCAGCTTAGGGGGTTCTGGGGCCAACGTCCTGACTTTC. Its translation is CASSLGGSGANVLTF.

This clonotype showed up many times. The rearrangement uses TRBV20-1 and TRBJ1-1; D gene ambiguous. The CDR3 has 13 amino acids. The germline gives CDR1 DFQATT, CDR2 SNEGSKA (reference sequence). The V gene lost 5 bases and the J gene lost 2 bases, with 12 bases spanning the gap. CDR3 bases: TGCAGTGCTCTAAAACAGATTAACACTGAAGCTTTCTTT. It yields the protein CSALKQINTEAFF.

This clonotype was picked up many times. The chain combines TRBV7-2 with TRBJ1-1, with no clear D. Looked up from germline, CDR1 is SGHTA and CDR2 is FQGNSA. This CDR3 is 13 amino acids long. V lost 4 bases to trimming and J lost 0 bases, with 6 bases between them. The CDR3 coding sequence is TGTGCCAGCAGCTCCGCAATGAACACTGAAGCTTTCTTT. Protein sequence: CASSSAMNTEAFF.

This clonotype showed up many times. The J gene is TRBJ2-5, the V gene TRBV3-1; a possible D gene is TRBD1 (6 bases). Looked up from germline, CDR1 is LGHDT and CDR2 is YNNKEL (reference sequence). CDR3 length: 13 amino acids. Trimming took 2 bases from V and 4 from J, leaving 8 bases between them. The DNA of the CDR3 is TGTGCCAGCAGCCAAAGGGGGATAGAGACCCAGTACTTC. Residues: CASSQRGIETQYF.

In this sample, this clonotype turned up many times. The CDR3 loop is CASSLQGAQPQHF. DNA of the CDR3: TGTGCCAGCAGTTTACAGGGGGCTCAGCCCCAGCATTTT. The chain links TRBV12-3 or TRBV12-4 to TRBJ1-5, with TRBD1 matching 8 bases. The CDR3 runs 13 residues. V was pared by 2 bases and J by 6 bases, with 0 bases of the junction left unmatched.

This clonotype was detected many times. V usage is TRBV20-1 and J usage is TRBJ2-1; possible D gene TRBD1, 7 bases. The CDR3 runs to 15 residues. V shed 0 bases and J shed 3 bases, with 12 bases lying between them. CDR1 and CDR2 from the germline V gene are DFQATT and SNEGSKA (reference sequence). The CDR3 is CSARDGRGVYNEQFF. The CDR3 DNA follows: TGCAGTGCTAGAGATGGCAGGGGGGTCTACAATGAGCAGTTCTTC.

This clonotype was counted ten times or more. The chain links TRBV7-2 to TRBJ2-5; 8 nucleotides match TRBD1. V gave up 1 base and J gave up 2 bases; unmatched junction bases: 6. CDR1 is SGHTA and CDR2 is FQGNSA in the germline V gene. The CDR3 has 16 amino acids. The CDR3 reads CASSLDGRGRQETQYF. CDR3 sequence (DNA): TGTGCCAGCAGCTTAGATGGCAGGGGGCGACAAGAGACCCAGTACTTC. The full variable domain, with the rest looked up from reference TRBV7-2 and TRBJ2-5, is GAGVSQSPSNKVTEKGKDVELRCDPISGHTALYWYRQSLGQGLEFLIYFQGNSAPDKSGLPSDRFSAERTGGSVSTLTIQRTQQEDSAVYLCASSLDGRGRQETQYFGPGTRLLVL.

This clonotype was detected many times. The chain combines TRBV5-1 with TRBJ2-3; D is perhaps TRBD2 (7 bases). Germline loops: CDR1 SGHRS, CDR2 YFSETQ. The length of the CDR3 is 13 residues. Trimming removed 4 bases from V and 2 bases from J, with 8 bases in between. CDR3 in DNA: TGCGCCAGCAGCCGGGGGGCCACAGATACGCAGTATTTT. This encodes CASSRGATDTQYF.